What follows describes a single T cell receptor (beta chain). The target antigen is unknown. The method was immunoSEQ multiplex PCR; TCRdb's version includes in-frame clones alone and lacks a portion of them. Altogether approximately 27,000 clones were found in the sample, and no singletons occur. The sample belongs to a study of T cells after posttransplantation cyclophosphamide. General observations from the study: Skin or GI-infiltrating T cells shared few TRB sequences with blood. Recipient CMV seropositivity and CMV reactivation strongly tracked TRB clonality.

On the day of bone marrow donation, the related graft donor provided peripheral blood. The specimen was PBMCs. This clonotype was obtained from a man aged 45 to 65 in good health, CMV-negative, and a related stem cell transplant donor.

DNA for the CDR3: TGTGCCAGCAGCCAAGGATCTAGCGGGGGGGCCCAAGAGACCCAGTACTTC. It encodes CASSQGSSGGAQETQYF. V is TRBV4-2 and J is TRBJ2-5; 12 bases are shared with TRBD2. Per germline, CDR1 LGHNA and CDR2 YNFKEQ. This CDR3 has 17 residues. The V segment lost 1 base and the J segment 1 base; nucleotides outside the gene matches: 4.